This T cell receptor beta chain is drawn from a study of T-cell reconstitution after alpha-beta-depleted transplantation in children. Germline CDR1 LGHDT, CDR2 YNNKEL (reference sequence). V was cut by 4 bases and J by 6 bases, with 10 bases left in between. The CDR3 is 12 residues long. Unique molecular identifiers tagged the TCRbeta library. Each CDR3 protein is one row after TCRdb ran MiXCR on the PCR reads. The table lists about 540,000 distinct CDR3 sequences, around 17% of them singletons. V usage is TRBV3-1 and J usage is TRBJ2-7; maybe TRBD2 (6 bases). The TCR was taken from a human donor who donated a stem cell graft to a child with acute lymphoblastic leukemia. Sequencing was performed on PBMCs from the stem cell graft donor, taken from the stem cell graft. The CDR3 protein is CASSPPSAEQYF. CDR3 coding DNA: TGTGCCAGCAGCCCCCCTAGCGCCGAGCAGTACTTC.